Listed below are T cell receptor beta chains from one sample, sequenced in a study of cytomegalovirus exposure and HLA in healthy donors. Sequencing was performed with immunoSEQ multiplex PCR; in TCRdb, only in-frame clones are kept and a portion is missing. The table lists 45,000 to 50,000 clones. Sequencing was carried out using PBMCs. These receptors came from a male donor in good health and CMV-seronegative. The CDR3 runs from the conserved cysteine through the conserved F or W. A D gene is named only where the DNA matches it firmly.

TGTGCCAGCAGTGGAGGGACAGTTGCTAACTATGGCTACACCTTC,CASSGGTVANYGYTF,TRBD1,TRBJ1-2,TRBV6-5
TGTGCCAGCAGCAACCCGGGACAGTGGACCTACGAGCAGTACTTC,CASSNPGQWTYEQYF,TRBD1,TRBJ2-7,TRBV6-5
TGTGCCAGCAGCCAAGATCCAGCGGGCTACGAGCAGTACTTC,CASSQDPAGYEQYF,-,TRBJ2-7,TRBV4-2
TGCGCCAGCAGCTTGGCCTCGACAGGGGGCATGAACACTGAAGCTTTCTTT,CASSLASTGGMNTEAFF,TRBD1,TRBJ1-1,TRBV5-1
TGTGCCAGCAGCAAAACCGGGACAAGAGCTGAAGCTTTCTTT,CASSKTGTRAEAFF,-,TRBJ1-1,TRBV7-9
TGTGCCTGGAGTGTCGAGCCGGGGCCCCAGCATTTT,CAWSVEPGPQHF,-,TRBJ1-5,TRBV30
TGTGCCAGCAGCATAAACTTCGGGACTAGCGGAGGTAGCACAGATACGCAGTATTTT,CASSINFGTSGGSTDTQYF,TRBD2,TRBJ2-3,TRBV7-9
TGTGCCAGCAGTTACAGCGGGGGCTGGGGCGGGGAGCTGTTTTTT,CASSYSGGWGGELFF,TRBD2,TRBJ2-2,TRBV6-5
TGTGCCACCAGCCAAACAGGGGGCGAAGCGGGCACAGATACGCAGTATTTT,CATSQTGGEAGTDTQYF,TRBD1,TRBJ2-3,TRBV15
TGCGCCAGCAGAACGGACAGGGAAGGCTCACCCCTCCACTTT,CASRTDREGSPLHF,TRBD1,TRBJ1-6,TRBV5-1
TGTGCCAGTAGTTCCTGGACTATAGTGAACACCGGGGAGCTGTTTTTT,CASSSWTIVNTGELFF,-,TRBJ2-2,TRBV19
TGTGCCAGCAGTGGGACAGACTACGAGCAGTACTTC,CASSGTDYEQYF,-,TRBJ2-7,TRBV2
TGTGCCAGCAGACCGGGACAGGGCGCCTACGAGCAGTACTTC,CASRPGQGAYEQYF,TRBD1,TRBJ2-7,TRBV27
TGCGCCAGCAGTGCCGGGACTCCTCAGGGCTACGAGCAGTACTTC,CASSAGTPQGYEQYF,-,TRBJ2-7,TRBV5-1
TGTGCCCGGAGTCCCGGACACTCAGCTAACTATGGCTACACCTTC,CARSPGHSANYGYTF,-,TRBJ1-2,TRBV30
TGTGCCAGCAGTACCGACAGGGGCGGCTATGGCTACACCTTC,CASSTDRGGYGYTF,TRBD1,TRBJ1-2,TRBV27
TGTGCCAGCAGTAGGGACAGGGCCTCCTACGAGCAGTACTTC,CASSRDRASYEQYF,TRBD1,TRBJ2-7,TRBV27
TGTGCCAGCAGCTTCATTGGGACAGGAAGGGCCCCCGAGCAGTACTTC,CASSFIGTGRAPEQYF,TRBD1,TRBJ2-7,TRBV5-5
TGTGCTAGCAGCTTGACAGGCCAAGGGACCCAGTACTTC,CASSLTGQGTQYF,-,TRBJ2-5,TRBV7-7
TGTGCCAGCAGCCAAACCGAACCTCCAAGAGCTGGGGCCAACGTCCTGACTTTC,CASSQTEPPRAGANVLTF,-,TRBJ2-6,TRBV4-2
TGTGCCAGCACAGGGGGAAACACCATATATTTT,CASTGGNTIYF,-,TRBJ1-3,TRBV6-5
TGTGCCAGTAGCAGGACAGGGGGCTTCTCTGAAGCTTTCTTT,CASSRTGGFSEAFF,TRBD1,TRBJ1-1,TRBV19
TGTGCCAGCAGCTCCGGACAGGTCTCCTACAATGAGCAGTTCTTC,CASSSGQVSYNEQFF,TRBD1,TRBJ2-1,TRBV7-6
TGTGCCAGTAGTGTAGACCTAGGATTCACTGAAGCTTTCTTT,CASSVDLGFTEAFF,-,TRBJ1-1,TRBV19
TGTGCCATCAGTGGCGGGGGGGTCACAGATACGCAGTATTTT,CAISGGGVTDTQYF,TRBD2,TRBJ2-3,TRBV10-3
TGCGCCAGCAGCCGCCTCGTGAGCGGGGGATACGAGCAGTACTTC,CASSRLVSGGYEQYF,TRBD2,TRBJ2-7,TRBV4-1
TGTGCCAGCAATACAGGCTTAAACACTGAAGCTTTCTTT,CASNTGLNTEAFF,-,TRBJ1-1,TRBV5-4
TGCAGCGTTGGAGGGACAGGGGGCGCCAGTGGCTACACCTTC,CSVGGTGGASGYTF,TRBD1,TRBJ1-2,TRBV29-1
TGTGCCACCAGCAGAGAGACAGGGAACTATGGCTACACCTTC,CATSRETGNYGYTF,TRBD1,TRBJ1-2,TRBV15
TGTGCCACCAGCAGAAAGGGGCCCGGGGGGGGAGCTTTCTTT,CATSRKGPGGGAFF,-,TRBJ1-1,TRBV15
TGTGCCAGCAGCGTAGAGGTAATGACAGGGCCCACTGAAGCTTTCTTT,CASSVEVMTGPTEAFF,TRBD1,TRBJ1-1,TRBV9
TGTGCCAGCACCCTTCCGTCAGGGGGCTTCTCCTACGAGCAGTACTTC,CASTLPSGGFSYEQYF,TRBD1,TRBJ2-7,TRBV6-7
TGCGCCAGCAGCCAAAAGGTCGGGACTAGCGGGGGGGCCTCCTACGAGCAGTACTTC,CASSQKVGTSGGASYEQYF,TRBD2,TRBJ2-7,TRBV4-1
TGTGCCTGGAGTGGACAGGGGACTGAAGCTTTCTTT,CAWSGQGTEAFF,TRBD1,TRBJ1-1,TRBV30
TGTGCCAGCAGCACTCAAAACGGGAAAAGCACTGAAGCTTTCTTT,CASSTQNGKSTEAFF,-,TRBJ1-1,TRBV14
TGCGCCAGCAGCTTGGCCGGGACTCTATTCGGTGCGTCCTATAATTCACCCCTCCACTTT,CASSLAGTLFGASYNSPLHF,-,TRBJ1-6,TRBV5-1
TGTGCCAGCAGCTTAAGACTTTTCACAGATACGCAGTATTTT,CASSLRLFTDTQYF,-,TRBJ2-3,TRBV7-8
TGTGCCAGCAGCTTGCAGGGGCCCATAGCCAAAAACATTCAGTACTTC,CASSLQGPIAKNIQYF,-,TRBJ2-4,TRBV7-2
TGCGCCAGCAGCTCAACCTCCTCAGGGGCTGGAAACACCATATATTTT,CASSSTSSGAGNTIYF,-,TRBJ1-3,TRBV5-1
TGCGCCAGCAGCTTGAGTCTACTACCGGCCTACGAGCAGTACTTC,CASSLSLLPAYEQYF,-,TRBJ2-7,TRBV5-1
TGTGCCAGCAGCTCTGATAGACAGGGAGTCTATGGCTACACCTTC,CASSSDRQGVYGYTF,TRBD1,TRBJ1-2,TRBV7-6
TGTGCCAGCAGCCTCAGGGGGCTAATCGCTGAAGCTTTCTTT,CASSLRGLIAEAFF,TRBD1,TRBJ1-1,TRBV7-2